Following are 10 T cell receptor beta chains from one sample sequenced in a study of response to subunit inactivated influenza vaccine. TCRdb reanalysed the RT-PCR reads using MiXCR and keeps one entry per CDR3 protein. This repertoire shows about 500,000 distinct CDR3 sequences, 10% to 15% found once; its top ten account for around 13%. Sample: PBMCs from blood, taken roughly 48 days after vaccination. Receptors were obtained from a man between 50 and 59 years old who received an inactivated influenza vaccine.

This clonotype turned up a few times. This chain joins TRBV19 and TRBJ2-5; 7 nucleotides match TRBD1. Losses at the gene ends were 6 bases for V and 1 base for J; bases not matched to a gene: 8. Germline V lookup: CDR1 LNHDA, CDR2 SQIVND (reference sequence). The CDR3 length is 15 residues. CDR3 in DNA: TGTGCCAGTAGCTCCAGAGGACAGGCCCAAGAGACCCAGTACTTC. Encoded protein: CASSSRGQAQETQYF.

The chain is built from TRBV5-1 and TRBJ2-5; D not certain. Germline CDR1 and CDR2: SGHRS and YFSETQ. Trimming cost V 0 bases and J 5 bases, with 14 bases left between them. This CDR3 is built from 15 residues. The CDR3, as DNA: TGCGCCAGCAGCTTGGGTCGTAGGCTCGCGGAGACCCAGTACTTC. The encoded protein is CASSLGRRLAETQYF. The complete variable domain, with remaining parts taken from reference TRBV5-1 and TRBJ2-5, reads KAGVTQTPRYLIKTRGQQVTLSCSPISGHRSVSWYQQTPGQGLQFLFEYFSETQRNKGNFPGRFSGRQFSNSRSEMNVSTLELGDSALYLCASSLGRRLAETQYFGPGTRLLVL.

This clonotype was detected only a few times. The chain joins TRBV11-3 to TRBJ1-1; no reliable D call. Germline loops: CDR1 SGHNT, CDR2 YENEEA. Deletions cut 1 base from V and 5 bases from J, with 8 bases between. The CDR3 totals 13 residues. In DNA, the CDR3 is TGTGCCAGCAGCTTAGGTCGGAGGACTGAAGCTTTCTTT. Its translation is CASSLGRRTEAFF.

The chain uses TRBV19 and TRBJ2-4; maybe TRBD2 (6 bases). Germline V CDR1 and CDR2: LNHDA, SQIVND (reference sequence). The V end was cut by 6 bases, the J end by 8 bases, with 14 bases between. The CDR3 totals 13 residues. The CDR3 DNA reads TGTGCCAGTAGCAAGGGGTGGAGGGACATTCAGTACTTC. As protein: CASSKGWRDIQYF.

This clonotype was recorded a few times. V and J are TRBV4-1 and TRBJ2-5; D may be TRBD2 (6 bases). V lost 0 bases and J 2 bases, leaving 13 bases between the germline ends. The germline CDR1 and CDR2 sequences are MGHRA and YSYEKL. The CDR3 length is 16 residues. CDR3 protein: CASSQDGAGRQETQYF. The DNA for the CDR3 is TGCGCCAGCAGCCAAGATGGAGCCGGGAGACAAGAGACCCAGTACTTC.

This clonotype was seen repeatedly, ten times or more. This chain links TRBV20-1 with TRBJ2-3; 11 bases agree with TRBD1. The CDR3 length is 15 residues. Germline-derived CDR1 and CDR2 are DFQATT and SNEGSKA (reference sequence). V gave up 4 bases and J gave up 0 bases; unmatched junction bases: 3. CDR3 region: CSATGTGGSTDTQYF. The CDR3, as DNA: TGCAGTGCTACCGGGACAGGGGGGAGCACAGATACGCAGTATTTT.

This clonotype was counted only a few times. The chain is built from TRBV6-5 and TRBJ2-7; D is unclear. The germline V gene encodes CDR1 MNHEY and CDR2 SVGAGI. The CDR3 has 13 residues. V lost 6 bases and J 2 bases, leaving 11 bases between the germline ends. The CDR3 region is CASSYQPTYEQYF. In nucleotides, the CDR3 is TGTGCCAGCAGCTACCAACCTACCTACGAGCAGTACTTC.

The chain is built from TRBV29-1 and TRBJ2-1, with a possible D match to TRBD2 (6 bases). With 4 bases removed from V and 4 bases from J, the gap between germline ends came to 14 bases. Germline assignment: CDR1 SQVTM and CDR2 ANQGSEA. CDR3 length equals 14 residues. CDR3 nucleotides: TGCAGCGTTGCCGGCGGGACCCTTTACAATGAGCAGTTCTTC. This encodes CSVAGGTLYNEQFF.

The chain uses TRBV29-1 and TRBJ2-3; possibly TRBD1 or TRBD2 for D (5 bases each). The V and J ends lost 6 bases and 4 bases respectively, with 17 bases between them. This CDR3 spans 14 amino acids. Germline V gene data show CDR1 as SQVTM and CDR2 as ANQGSEA. CDR3 in amino acids: CSVDIVRGPDTQYF. Here the CDR3 DNA reads TGCAGCGTGGATATAGTGAGGGGCCCAGATACGCAGTATTTT.

This clonotype was seen many times. This rearrangement joins TRBV7-2 to TRBJ1-6; no definite D call. The germline gives CDR1 SGHTA, CDR2 FQGNSA. The CDR3 covers 14 residues. Trimming pared 4 bases from V and 5 bases from J, leaving 9 bases between. CDR3 protein: CASSSGLDNSPLHF. The DNA of the CDR3 is TGTGCCAGCAGCTCTGGACTGGATAATTCACCCCTCCACTTT.